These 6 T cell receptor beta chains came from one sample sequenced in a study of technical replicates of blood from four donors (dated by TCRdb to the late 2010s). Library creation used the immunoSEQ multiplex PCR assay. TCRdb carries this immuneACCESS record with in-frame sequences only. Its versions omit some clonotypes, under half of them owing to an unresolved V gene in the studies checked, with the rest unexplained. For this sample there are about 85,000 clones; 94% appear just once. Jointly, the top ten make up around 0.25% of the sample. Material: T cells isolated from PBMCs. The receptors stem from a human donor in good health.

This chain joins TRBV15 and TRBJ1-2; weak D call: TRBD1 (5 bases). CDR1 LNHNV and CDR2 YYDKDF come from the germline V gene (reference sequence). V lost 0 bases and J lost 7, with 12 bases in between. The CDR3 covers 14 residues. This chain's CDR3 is CATSRDEVRGGYTF. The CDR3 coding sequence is TGTGCCACCAGCAGAGATGAAGTTAGGGGTGGCTACACCTTC.

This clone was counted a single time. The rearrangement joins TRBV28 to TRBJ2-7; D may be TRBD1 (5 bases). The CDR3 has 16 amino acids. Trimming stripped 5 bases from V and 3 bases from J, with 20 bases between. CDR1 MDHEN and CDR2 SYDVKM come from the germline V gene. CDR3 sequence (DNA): TGTGCCAGCAGTCCGCCAGAAGGGGCGCCGTACTACGAGCAGTACTTC. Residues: CASSPPEGAPYYEQYF.

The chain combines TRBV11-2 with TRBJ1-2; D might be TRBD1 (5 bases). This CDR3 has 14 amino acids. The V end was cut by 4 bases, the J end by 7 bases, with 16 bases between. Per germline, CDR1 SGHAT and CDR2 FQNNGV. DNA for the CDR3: TGTGCCAGCAGCTCATACCAGGGTATGGGTGGCTACACCTTC. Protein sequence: CASSSYQGMGGYTF.

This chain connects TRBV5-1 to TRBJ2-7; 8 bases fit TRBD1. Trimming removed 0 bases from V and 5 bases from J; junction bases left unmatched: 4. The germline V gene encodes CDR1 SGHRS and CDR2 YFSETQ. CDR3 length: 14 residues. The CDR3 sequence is CASSLGQGADEQYF. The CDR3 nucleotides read TGCGCCAGCAGCTTGGGGCAGGGGGCGGACGAGCAGTACTTC.

The CDR3 nucleotides read TGCGCCAGCAGGAAAGGAGACAGGGGGACGGGTGAGCAGTTCTTC. This encodes CASRKGDRGTGEQFF. J is TRBJ2-1 and V is TRBV5-1; TRBD1 matches 9 bases. Germline CDR1 SGHRS, CDR2 YFSETQ. The ends lost 5 bases at V and 9 bases at J; junction bases unmatched: 12. This CDR3 spans 15 amino acids.

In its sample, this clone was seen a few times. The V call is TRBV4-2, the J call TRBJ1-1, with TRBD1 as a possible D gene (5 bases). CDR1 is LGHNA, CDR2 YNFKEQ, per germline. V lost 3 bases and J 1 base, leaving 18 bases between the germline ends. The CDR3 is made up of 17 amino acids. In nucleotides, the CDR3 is TGTGCCAGCAGCCACCCGTCGACGGCCACAGGGAACACTGAAGCTTTCTTT. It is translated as CASSHPSTATGNTEAFF.